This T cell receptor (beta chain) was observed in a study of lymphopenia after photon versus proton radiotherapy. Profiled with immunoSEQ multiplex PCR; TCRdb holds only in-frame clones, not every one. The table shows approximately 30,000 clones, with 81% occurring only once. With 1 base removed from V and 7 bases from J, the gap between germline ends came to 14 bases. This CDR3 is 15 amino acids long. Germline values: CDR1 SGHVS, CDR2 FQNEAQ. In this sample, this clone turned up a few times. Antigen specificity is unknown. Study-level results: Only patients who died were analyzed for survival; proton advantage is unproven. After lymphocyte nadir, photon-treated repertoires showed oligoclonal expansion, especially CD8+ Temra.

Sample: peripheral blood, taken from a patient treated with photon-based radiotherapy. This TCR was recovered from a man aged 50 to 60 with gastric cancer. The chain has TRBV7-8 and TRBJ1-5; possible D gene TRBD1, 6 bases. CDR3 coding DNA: TGTGCCAGCAGCTTAGTGGCGGTAGGGGGACAGCCCCAGCATTTT. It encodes CASSLVAVGGQPQHF. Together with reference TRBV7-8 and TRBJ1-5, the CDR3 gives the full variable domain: GAGVSQSPRYKVAKRGQDVALRCDPISGHVSLFWYQQALGQGPEFLTYFQNEAQLDKSGLPSDRFFAERPEGSVSTLKIQRTQQEDSAVYLCASSLVAVGGQPQHFGDGTRLSIL.